This T cell receptor (beta chain) was identified during a study of blood T cell repertoires in COVID-19. The germline CDR1 and CDR2 sequences are LGHDT and YNNKEL (reference sequence). Trimming removed 0 bases from V and 4 bases from J, with 12 bases in between. This CDR3 is built from 15 residues. Assay: immunoSEQ multiplex PCR; the TCRdb copy retains only in-frame clones and omits some. This table holds about 74,000 clones, around 90% found once. Sequencing input: peripheral blood. The chain recombines TRBV3-1 (or the pseudogene TRBV3-2) with TRBJ1-1; no reliable D call. This TCR was recovered from a woman aged 80 or over with active or convalescent COVID-19. CDR3 bases: TGTGCCAGCAGCCAAGAGGCGGGAGCGGGCACTGAAGCTTTCTTT. It encodes CASSQEAGAGTEAFF.